This T cell receptor beta chain was sequenced during a study of regulatory T cells in long-lasting Graves disease. Study overall: Antithyroid drug intake by newly diagnosed Graves' patients had lasted under 3 months. General observations from the study: Persistent Graves' patients showed reduced TCR diversity versus newly diagnosed patients. Whereas new patients shared some 990 public clonotypes, persistent patients shared more, at about 2,700.

Time point: newly diagnosed GD, antithyroid drugs for less than 3 months. There was RNA extracted from PBMCs, and the TCR library was made from it. The table lists this clonotype with many counts. Antigen unknown. Assembly of TCR beta libraries relied on iRepertoire HTBI primers together with Arm-PCR of CDR3 regions. TCRdb re-called the multiplex PCR reads through MiXCR, storing one row per CDR3 protein. This table has over 200,000 distinct CDR3 sequences, around a sixth appearing once. Trimming took 0 bases from V and 3 from J, leaving 9 bases between them. Germline-derived CDR1 and CDR2 are SGDLS and YYNGEE. The CDR3 totals 14 residues. This sample also belongs to another study, concerning T cells in Graves' hyperthyroidism and ophthalmopathy.

The receptor's source is a woman in her 30s with Graves disease. The material was peripheral blood mononuclear cells (PBMCs), obtained at new diagnosis, from a patient treated with antithyroid drugs. The V and J genes are TRBV9 and TRBJ1-2, with unresolved D. The CDR3 protein is CASSVGGLHYGYTF. In DNA, the CDR3 is TGTGCCAGCAGCGTAGGAGGGCTTCACTATGGCTACACCTTC.